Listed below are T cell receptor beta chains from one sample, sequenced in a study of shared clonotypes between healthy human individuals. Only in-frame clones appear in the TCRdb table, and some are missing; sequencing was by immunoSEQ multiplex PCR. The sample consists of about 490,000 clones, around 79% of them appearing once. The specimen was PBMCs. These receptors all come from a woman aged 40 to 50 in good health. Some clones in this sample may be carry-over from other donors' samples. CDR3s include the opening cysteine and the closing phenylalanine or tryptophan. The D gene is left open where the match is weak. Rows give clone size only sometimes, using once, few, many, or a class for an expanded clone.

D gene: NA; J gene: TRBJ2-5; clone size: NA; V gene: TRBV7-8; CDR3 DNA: TGTGCCAGCAGCCGTAGGGGCTCAATACCCCAAGAGACCCAGTACTTC; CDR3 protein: CASSRRGSIPQETQYF
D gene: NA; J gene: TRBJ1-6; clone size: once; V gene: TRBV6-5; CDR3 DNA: TGTGCCAGCGGGCGGCTGGGGGATTCACCCCTCCACTTT; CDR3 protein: CASGRLGDSPLHF
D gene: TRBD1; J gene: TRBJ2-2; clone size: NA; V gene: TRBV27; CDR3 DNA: TGTGCCAGCAGTTTTGGGACAGGAGGGCTATCGGGGGAGCTGTTTTTT; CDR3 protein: CASSFGTGGLSGELFF
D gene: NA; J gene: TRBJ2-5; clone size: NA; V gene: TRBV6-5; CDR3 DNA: TGTGCCAGCAGATCGTACCAAGAGACCCAGTACTTC; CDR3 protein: CASRSYQETQYF
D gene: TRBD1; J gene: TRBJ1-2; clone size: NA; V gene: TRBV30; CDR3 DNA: TGTGCCTGGGGGACAGTAGCTAACTATGGCTACACCTTC; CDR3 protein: CAWGTVANYGYTF
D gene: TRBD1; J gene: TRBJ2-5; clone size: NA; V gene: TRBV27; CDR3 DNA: TGTGCCAGCAGTTTACAGGGGGCTATTCCTTTTGGGACCCAGTACTTC; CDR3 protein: CASSLQGAIPFGTQYF
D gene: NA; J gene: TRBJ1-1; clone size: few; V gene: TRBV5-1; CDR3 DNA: TGCGCCAGCAGCTTGCCGGGGATCGGCGACACTGAAGCTTTCTTT; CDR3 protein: CASSLPGIGDTEAFF
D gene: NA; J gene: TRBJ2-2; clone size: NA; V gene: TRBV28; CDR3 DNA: TGTGCCACCAAGGAAACGAACACCGGGGAGCTGTTTTTT; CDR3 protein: CATKETNTGELFF
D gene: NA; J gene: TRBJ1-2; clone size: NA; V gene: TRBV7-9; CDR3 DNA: TGTGCCAGCAGCTTACGCGGCAACCGTTACTATGGCTACACCTTC; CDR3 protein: CASSLRGNRYYGYTF
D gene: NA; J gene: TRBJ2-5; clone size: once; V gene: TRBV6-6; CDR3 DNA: TGTGCCAGCAGTCCGGAGTATGAGACCCAGTACTTC; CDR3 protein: CASSPEYETQYF
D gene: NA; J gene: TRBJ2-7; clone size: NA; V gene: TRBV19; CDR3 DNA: TGTGCCAGTAGTATCCCCGGGTACGAGCAGTACTTC; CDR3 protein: CASSIPGYEQYF
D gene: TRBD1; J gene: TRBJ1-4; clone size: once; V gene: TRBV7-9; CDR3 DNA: TGTGCCAGCAGCTTAGGACAGGGTAATGAAAAACTGTTTTTT; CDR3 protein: CASSLGQGNEKLFF
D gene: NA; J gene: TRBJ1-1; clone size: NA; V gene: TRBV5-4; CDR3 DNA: TGTGCCAGCAGCCGCCAGCCGGGGCAGAACACTGAAGCTTTCTTT; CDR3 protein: CASSRQPGQNTEAFF
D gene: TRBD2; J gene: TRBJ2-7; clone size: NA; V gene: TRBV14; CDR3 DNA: TGTGCCAGCAGCCAAGAAATAGCGGGGCGCTACGAGCAGTACTTC; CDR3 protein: CASSQEIAGRYEQYF
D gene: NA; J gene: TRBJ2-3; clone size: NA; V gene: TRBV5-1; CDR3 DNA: TGCGCCAGCAGCTTGGAAAGGCCCTCCACAGATACGCAGTATTTT; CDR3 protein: CASSLERPSTDTQYF
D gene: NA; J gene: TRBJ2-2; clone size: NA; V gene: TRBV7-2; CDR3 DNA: TGTGCCAGCAGCCCCACCACTTCGGGGGAGCTGTTTTTT; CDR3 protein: CASSPTTSGELFF
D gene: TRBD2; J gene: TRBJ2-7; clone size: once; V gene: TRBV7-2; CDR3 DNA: TGTGCCAGCAGCTCCTGGCTAGCGGGAACCTACGAGCAGTACTTC; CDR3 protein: CASSSWLAGTYEQYF
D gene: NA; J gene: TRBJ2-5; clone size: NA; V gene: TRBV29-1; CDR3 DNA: TGCAGCGTTGTAGGGGACCGGGGACACCAAGAGACCCAGTACTTC; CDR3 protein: CSVVGDRGHQETQYF
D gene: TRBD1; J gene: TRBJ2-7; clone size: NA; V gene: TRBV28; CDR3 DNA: TGTGCCAGCACCCCCCCGGGACAGTCCTACGAGCAGTACTTC; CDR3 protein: CASTPPGQSYEQYF
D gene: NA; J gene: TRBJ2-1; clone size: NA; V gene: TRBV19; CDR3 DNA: TGTGCCAGTAGTATTGGGGCTCTTGGAACGCAGTTCTTC; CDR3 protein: CASSIGALGTQFF
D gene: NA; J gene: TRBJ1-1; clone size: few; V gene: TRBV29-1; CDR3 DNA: TGCAGCGCCCGCGGGACTCGGGGCACTGAAGCTTTCTTT; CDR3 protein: CSARGTRGTEAFF
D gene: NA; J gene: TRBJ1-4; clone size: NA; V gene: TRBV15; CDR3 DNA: TGTGCCACCAGCAGAGATCAGGGGGAAAAACTGTTTTTT; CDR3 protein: CATSRDQGEKLFF
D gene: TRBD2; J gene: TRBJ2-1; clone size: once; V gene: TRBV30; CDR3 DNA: TGTGCCTGGAGTGGGGGACTAGCGGATGAGCAGTTCTTC; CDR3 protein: CAWSGGLADEQFF
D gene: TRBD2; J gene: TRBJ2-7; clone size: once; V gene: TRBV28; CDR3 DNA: TGTGCCAGCAGTTTAAGGGGACTAGCGGATTATTGGCCGTACTTC; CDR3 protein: CASSLRGLADYWPYF
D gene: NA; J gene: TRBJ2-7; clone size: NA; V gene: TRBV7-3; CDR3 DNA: TGTGCCAGCAGCCCCTCACCCTCCTACGAGCAGTACTTC; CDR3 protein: CASSPSPSYEQYF
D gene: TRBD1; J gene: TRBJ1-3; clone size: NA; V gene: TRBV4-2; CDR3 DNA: TGTGCCAGCAGCCAAGATCGTCACAGGGGCATATATTTT; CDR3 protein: CASSQDRHRGIYF
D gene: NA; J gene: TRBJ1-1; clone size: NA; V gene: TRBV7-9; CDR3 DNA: TGTGCCAGCAGCTCTCAGGGAAACACTGAAGCTTTCTTT; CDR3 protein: CASSSQGNTEAFF
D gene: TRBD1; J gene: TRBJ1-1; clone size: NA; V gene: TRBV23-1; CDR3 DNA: TGCGCCAGTAAAGGAGACAGGGGCACTGAAGCTTTCTTT; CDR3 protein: CASKGDRGTEAFF
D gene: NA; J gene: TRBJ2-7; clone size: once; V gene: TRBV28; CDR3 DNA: TGTGCCAGCAGTTCGTCGGAAGGGCATGCCGGCGAGCAGTACTTC; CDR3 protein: CASSSSEGHAGEQYF
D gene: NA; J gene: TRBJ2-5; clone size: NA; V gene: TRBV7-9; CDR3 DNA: TGTGCCAGCAGGGCCGCAGGGGGAGGTCGGGACTCAGGGACCCAGTACTTC; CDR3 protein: CASRAAGGGRDSGTQYF
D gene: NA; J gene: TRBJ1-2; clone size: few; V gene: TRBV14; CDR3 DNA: TGTGCCAGCAGCCAAGGCTTTGGCGGGGGCTATGGCTACACCTTC; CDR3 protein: CASSQGFGGGYGYTF
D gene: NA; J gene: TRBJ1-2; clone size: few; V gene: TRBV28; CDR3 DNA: TGTGCCTCCGGGGCAGACTATGGCTACACCTTC; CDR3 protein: CASGADYGYTF
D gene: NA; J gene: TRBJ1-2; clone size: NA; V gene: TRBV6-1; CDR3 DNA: TGTGCCAGCTCTGGCAGCTATGGCTACACCTTC; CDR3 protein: CASSGSYGYTF
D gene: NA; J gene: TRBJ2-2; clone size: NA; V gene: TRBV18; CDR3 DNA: TGTGCCAGCTCACCCCCTACCCCGGGACCCGCGAACACCGGGGAGCTGTTTTTT; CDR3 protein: CASSPPTPGPANTGELFF
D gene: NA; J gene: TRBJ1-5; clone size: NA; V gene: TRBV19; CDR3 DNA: TGTGCCGCGGGGGGCAGGCGGGACAATCAGCCCCAGCATTTT; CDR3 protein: CAAGGRRDNQPQHF
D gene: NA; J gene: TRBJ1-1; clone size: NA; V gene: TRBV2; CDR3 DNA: TGTGCCGGCAACCCAGGGGCGGGTTCTGAAGCTTTCTTT; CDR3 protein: CAGNPGAGSEAFF
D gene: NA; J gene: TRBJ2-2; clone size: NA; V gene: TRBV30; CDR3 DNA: TGTGCCTGGAGCCCTACAGGGAGGGGGAACACCGGGGAGCTGTTTTTT; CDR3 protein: CAWSPTGRGNTGELFF
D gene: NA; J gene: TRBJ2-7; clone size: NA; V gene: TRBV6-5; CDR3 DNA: TGTGCCAGCACTCCAGGACGGGGGATATACGAGCAGTACTTC; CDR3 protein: CASTPGRGIYEQYF
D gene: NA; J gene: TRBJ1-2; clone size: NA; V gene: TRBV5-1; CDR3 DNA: TGCGCCAGCAGCTTGGACCACCTCTATGGCTACACCTTC; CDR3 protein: CASSLDHLYGYTF
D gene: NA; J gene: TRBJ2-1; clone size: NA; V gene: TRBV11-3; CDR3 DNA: TGTGCCAGCAGCCCCAGGGGTGAATCCTACAATGAGCAGTTCTTC; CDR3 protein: CASSPRGESYNEQFF
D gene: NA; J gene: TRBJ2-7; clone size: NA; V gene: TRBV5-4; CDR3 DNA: TGTGCCAGCAGCTTGGTGGGGGGCGGCGAGCAGTACTTC; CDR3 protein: CASSLVGGGEQYF
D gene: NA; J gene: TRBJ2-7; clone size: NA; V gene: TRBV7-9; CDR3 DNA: TGTGCCAGCAGCCCGGACACGGGCGAGCAGTACTTC; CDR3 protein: CASSPDTGEQYF
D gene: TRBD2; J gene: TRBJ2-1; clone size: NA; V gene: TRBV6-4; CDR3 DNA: TGTGCCAGCAGCGTTCTAGCGGGGCAATACAATGAGCAGTTCTTC; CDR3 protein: CASSVLAGQYNEQFF
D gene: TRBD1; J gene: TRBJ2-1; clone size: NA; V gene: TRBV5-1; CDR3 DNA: TGCGCCAGCAGCTTGGTCAGCCAGGGGGAAGAGCAGTTCTTC; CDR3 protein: CASSLVSQGEEQFF
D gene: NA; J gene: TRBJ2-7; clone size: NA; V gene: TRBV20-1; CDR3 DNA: TGCAGTGCTACAGGAGCCTACGAGCAGTACTTC; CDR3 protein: CSATGAYEQYF
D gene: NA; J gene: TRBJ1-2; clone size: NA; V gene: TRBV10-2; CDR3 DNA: TGCGCCAGCAGTGAAGGTCGGGGGAGGTATAGTGGCTACACCTTC; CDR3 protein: CASSEGRGRYSGYTF